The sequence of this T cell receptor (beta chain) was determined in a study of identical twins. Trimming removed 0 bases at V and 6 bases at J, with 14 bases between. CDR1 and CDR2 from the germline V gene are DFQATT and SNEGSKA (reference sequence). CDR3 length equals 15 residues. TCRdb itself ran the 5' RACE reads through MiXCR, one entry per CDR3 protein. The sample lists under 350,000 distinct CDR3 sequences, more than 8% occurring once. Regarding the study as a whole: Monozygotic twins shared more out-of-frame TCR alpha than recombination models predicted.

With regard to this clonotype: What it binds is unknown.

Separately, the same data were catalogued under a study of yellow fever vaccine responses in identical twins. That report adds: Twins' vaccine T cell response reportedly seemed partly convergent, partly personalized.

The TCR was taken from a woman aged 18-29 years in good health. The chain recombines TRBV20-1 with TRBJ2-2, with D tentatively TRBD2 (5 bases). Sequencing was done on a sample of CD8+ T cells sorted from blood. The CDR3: CSARDPAGDAGELFF. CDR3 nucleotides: TGCAGTGCTAGAGATCCGGCGGGCGACGCCGGGGAGCTGTTTTTT.